This paragraph covers one T cell receptor beta chain sequence. Per the study methods: Scientists estimated how many nucleated cells there were by amplifying reference gene primers. Using immunoSEQ multiplex PCR, the repertoire was profiled, and TCRdb retains in-frame clones only, with some absent. V and J calls and clone size are as listed in that table; D and trimming were resolved from the DNA. The sample holds roughly 250,000 clones, 81% seen once. This sample stems from a study of blood T cell repertoires in COVID-19. Across the study: Acute and convalescent COVID-19 samples came from the United States, Italy and Spain. PBMCs, B-cell-depleted T cells, or T cells were the source of the cDNA or gDNA that made up the material.

This clonotype was obtained from a woman in her sixties with active or convalescent COVID-19. What was sequenced was peripheral blood.

The CDR3 spells CASSQEPGGVETQYF. The CDR3, as DNA: TGTGCCAGCAGCCAAGAGCCAGGGGGCGTGGAGACCCAGTACTTC. The chain has TRBV3-1 (or the pseudogene TRBV3-2) and TRBJ2-5; the match to TRBD1 covers 8 bases. CDR3 length: 15 amino acids. V gave up 0 bases and J gave up 5 bases; unmatched junction bases: 5. Germline V gives CDR1 LGHDT, CDR2 YNNKEL (reference sequence).